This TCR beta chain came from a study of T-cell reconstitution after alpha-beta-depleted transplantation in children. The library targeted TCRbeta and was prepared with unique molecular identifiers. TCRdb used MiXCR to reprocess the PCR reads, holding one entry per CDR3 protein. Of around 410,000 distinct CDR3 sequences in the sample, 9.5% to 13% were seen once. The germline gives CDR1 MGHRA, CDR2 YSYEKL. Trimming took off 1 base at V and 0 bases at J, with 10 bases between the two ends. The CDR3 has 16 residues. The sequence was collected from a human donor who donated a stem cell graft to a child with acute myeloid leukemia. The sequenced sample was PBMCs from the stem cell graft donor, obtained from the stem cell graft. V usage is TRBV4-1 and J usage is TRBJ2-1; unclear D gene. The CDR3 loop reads CASSQGEKSSYNEQFF. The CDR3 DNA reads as TGCGCCAGCAGCCAAGGTGAAAAGAGCTCCTACAATGAGCAGTTCTTC.